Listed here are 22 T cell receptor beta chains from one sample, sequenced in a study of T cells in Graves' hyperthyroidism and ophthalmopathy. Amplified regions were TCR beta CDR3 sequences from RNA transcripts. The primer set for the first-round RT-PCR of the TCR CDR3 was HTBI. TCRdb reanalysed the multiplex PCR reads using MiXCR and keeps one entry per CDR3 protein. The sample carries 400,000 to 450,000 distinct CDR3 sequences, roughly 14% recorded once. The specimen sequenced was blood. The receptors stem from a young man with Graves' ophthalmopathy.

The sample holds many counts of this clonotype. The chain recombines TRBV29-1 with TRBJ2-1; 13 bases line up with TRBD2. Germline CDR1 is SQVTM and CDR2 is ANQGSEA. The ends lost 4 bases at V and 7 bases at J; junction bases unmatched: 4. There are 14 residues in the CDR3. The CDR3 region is CSVATSGRTNEQFF. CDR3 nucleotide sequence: TGCAGCGTTGCGACTAGCGGGAGGACGAATGAGCAGTTCTTC.

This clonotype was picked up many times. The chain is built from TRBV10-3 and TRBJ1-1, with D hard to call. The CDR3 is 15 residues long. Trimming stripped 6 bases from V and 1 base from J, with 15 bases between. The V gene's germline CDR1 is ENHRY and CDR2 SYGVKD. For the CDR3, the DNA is TGTGCCATCAGCTCCACCCGAATTCAGAACACTGAAGCTTTCTTT. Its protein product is CAISSTRIQNTEAFF.

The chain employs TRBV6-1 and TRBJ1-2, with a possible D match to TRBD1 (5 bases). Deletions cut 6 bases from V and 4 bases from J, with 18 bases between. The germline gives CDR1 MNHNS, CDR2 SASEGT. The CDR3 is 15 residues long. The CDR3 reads CASRADMGQRYGYTF. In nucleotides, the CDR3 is TGTGCCAGCAGAGCGGACATGGGGCAGCGCTATGGCTACACCTTC.

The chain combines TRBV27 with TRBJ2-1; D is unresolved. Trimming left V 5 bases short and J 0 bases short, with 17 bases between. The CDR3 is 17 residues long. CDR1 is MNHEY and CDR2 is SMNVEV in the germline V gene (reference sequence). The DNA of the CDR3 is TGTGCCAGCAGTCCCCTTTCTATTTTTCGCTCCTACAATGAGCAGTTCTTC. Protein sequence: CASSPLSIFRSYNEQFF.

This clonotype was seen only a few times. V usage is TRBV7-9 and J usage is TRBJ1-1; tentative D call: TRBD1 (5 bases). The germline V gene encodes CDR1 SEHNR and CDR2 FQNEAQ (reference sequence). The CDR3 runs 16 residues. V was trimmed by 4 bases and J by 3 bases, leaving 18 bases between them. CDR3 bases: TGTGCCAGCAGCTCGTCAACCGGGACTCCGGACACTGAAGCTTTCTTT. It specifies CASSSSTGTPDTEAFF.

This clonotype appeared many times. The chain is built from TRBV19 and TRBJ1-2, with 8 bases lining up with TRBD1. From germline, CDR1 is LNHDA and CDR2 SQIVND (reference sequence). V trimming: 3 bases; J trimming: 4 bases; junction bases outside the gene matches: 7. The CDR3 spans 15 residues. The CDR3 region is CASSMGTGLLYGYTF. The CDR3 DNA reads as TGTGCCAGTAGTATGGGGACAGGTCTACTCTATGGCTACACCTTC.

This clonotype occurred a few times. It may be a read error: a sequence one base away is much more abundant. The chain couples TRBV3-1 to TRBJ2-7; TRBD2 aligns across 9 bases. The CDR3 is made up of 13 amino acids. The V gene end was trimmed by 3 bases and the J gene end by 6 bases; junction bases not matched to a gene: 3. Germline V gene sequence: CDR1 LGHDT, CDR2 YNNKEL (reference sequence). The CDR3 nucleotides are TGTGCCAGCAGCCAGGGACTAGCAGTCGAGCAGTACTTC. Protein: CASSQGLAVEQYF.

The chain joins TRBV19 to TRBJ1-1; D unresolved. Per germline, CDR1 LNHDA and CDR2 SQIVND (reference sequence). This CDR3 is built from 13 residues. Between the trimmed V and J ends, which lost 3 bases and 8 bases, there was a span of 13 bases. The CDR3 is CASSISGPVEAFF. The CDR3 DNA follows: TGTGCCAGTAGTATTTCCGGGCCCGTGGAAGCTTTCTTT.

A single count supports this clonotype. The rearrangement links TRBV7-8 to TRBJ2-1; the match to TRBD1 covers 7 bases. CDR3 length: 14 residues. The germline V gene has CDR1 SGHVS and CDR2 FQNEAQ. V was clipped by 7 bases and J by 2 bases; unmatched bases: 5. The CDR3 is CASKKQGAYNEQFF. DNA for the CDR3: TGTGCCAGCAAAAAGCAGGGGGCCTACAATGAGCAGTTCTTC. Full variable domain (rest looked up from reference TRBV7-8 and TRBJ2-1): GAGVSQSPRYKVAKRGQDVALRCDPISGHVSLFWYQQALGQGPEFLTYFQNEAQLDKSGLPSDRFFAERPEGSVSTLKIQRTQQEDSAVYLCASKKQGAYNEQFFGPGTRLTVL.

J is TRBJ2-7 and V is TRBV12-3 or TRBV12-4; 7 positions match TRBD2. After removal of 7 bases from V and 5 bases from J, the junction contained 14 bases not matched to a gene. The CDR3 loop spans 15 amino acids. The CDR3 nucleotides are TGTGCCAGCACTTATTACCGGGGAGGGACCGACGAGCAGTACTTC. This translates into CASTYYRGGTDEQYF.

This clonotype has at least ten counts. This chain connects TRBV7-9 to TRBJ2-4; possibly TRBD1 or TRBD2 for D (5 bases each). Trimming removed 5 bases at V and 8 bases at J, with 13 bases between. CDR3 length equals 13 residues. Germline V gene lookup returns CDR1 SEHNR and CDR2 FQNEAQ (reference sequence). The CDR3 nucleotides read TGTGCCAGCAGCGGCCATGGGGGATACATTCAGTACTTC. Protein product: CASSGHGGYIQYF. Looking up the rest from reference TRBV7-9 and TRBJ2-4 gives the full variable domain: DTGVSQNPRHKITKRGQNVTFRCDPISEHNRLYWYRQTLGQGPEFLTYFQNEAQLEKSRLLSDRFSAERPKGSFSTLEIQRTEQGDSAMYLCASSGHGGYIQYFGAGTRLSVL.

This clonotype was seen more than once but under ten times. CDR3 nucleotides: TGCGCCAGTCTACAGGGAAATGAGCAGTTCTTC. It encodes CASLQGNEQFF. The chain recombines TRBV10-2 with TRBJ2-1; maybe TRBD1 (6 bases). V was shortened by 9 bases and J by 7 bases, with 10 bases between the two germline ends. The V gene's germline CDR1 is WSHSY and CDR2 SAAADI. The CDR3 extends over 11 amino acids.

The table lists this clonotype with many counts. CDR3 DNA: TGTGCCAGCAGCGTCGGGGGGACAGTTCGGGTCTACGAGCAGTACTTC. This encodes CASSVGGTVRVYEQYF. The rearrangement links TRBV14 to TRBJ2-7; the D gene could be TRBD1 or TRBD2 (7 bases each). The CDR3 spans 16 residues. Looked up from germline, CDR1 is SGHDN and CDR2 is FVKESK. Trimming pared 5 bases from V and 3 bases from J, leaving 20 bases between. The whole variable domain, filled in from reference TRBV14 and TRBJ2-7, reads EAGVTQFPSHSVIEKGQTVTLRCDPISGHDNLYWYRRVMGKEIKFLLHFVKESKQDESGMPNNRFLAERTGGTYSTLKVQPAELEDSGVYFCASSVGGTVRVYEQYFGPGTRLTVT.

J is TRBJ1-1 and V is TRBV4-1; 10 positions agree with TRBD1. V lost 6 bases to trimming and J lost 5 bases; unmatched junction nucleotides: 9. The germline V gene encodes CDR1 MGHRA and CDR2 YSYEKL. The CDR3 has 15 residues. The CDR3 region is CASRQRQGAWTEAFF. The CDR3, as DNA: TGCGCCAGCAGACAACGACAGGGGGCATGGACTGAAGCTTTCTTT.

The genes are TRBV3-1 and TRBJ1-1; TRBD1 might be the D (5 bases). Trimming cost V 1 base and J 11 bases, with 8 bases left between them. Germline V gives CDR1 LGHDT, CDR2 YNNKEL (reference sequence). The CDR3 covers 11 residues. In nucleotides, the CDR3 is TGTGCCAGCAGCCAAGGACAGAAGGCTTTCTTT. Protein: CASSQGQKAFF.

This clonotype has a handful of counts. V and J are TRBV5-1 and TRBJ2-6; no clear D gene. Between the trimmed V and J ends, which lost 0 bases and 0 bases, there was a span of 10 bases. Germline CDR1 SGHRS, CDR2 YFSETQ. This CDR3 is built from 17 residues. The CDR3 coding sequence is TGCGCCAGCAGCTTGGTTCCAGGAGACTCTGGGGCCAACGTCCTGACTTTC. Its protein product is CASSLVPGDSGANVLTF.

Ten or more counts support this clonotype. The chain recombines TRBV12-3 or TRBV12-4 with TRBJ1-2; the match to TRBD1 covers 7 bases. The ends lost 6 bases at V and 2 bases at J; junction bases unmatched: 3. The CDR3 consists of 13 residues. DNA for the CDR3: TGTGCCAGCAGCGTGACAGGGAACTATGGCTACACCTTC. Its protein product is CASSVTGNYGYTF.

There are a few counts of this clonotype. The CDR3 nucleotides read TGTGCCAGCAGCTTAAGGCCCCAGGGGGCGATTGAAAAACTGTTTTTT. Protein product: CASSLRPQGAIEKLFF. J is TRBJ1-4 and V is TRBV7-8; TRBD1 aligns across 8 bases. Germline loops: CDR1 SGHVS, CDR2 FQNEAQ. The ends lost 2 bases at V and 7 bases at J; junction bases unmatched: 9. This CDR3 region has 16 residues.

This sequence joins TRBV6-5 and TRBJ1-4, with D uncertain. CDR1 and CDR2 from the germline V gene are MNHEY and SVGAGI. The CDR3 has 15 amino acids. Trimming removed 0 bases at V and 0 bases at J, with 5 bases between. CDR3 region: CASSYSMSTNEKLFF. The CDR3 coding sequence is TGTGCCAGCAGTTACTCGATGTCAACTAATGAAAAACTGTTTTTT.

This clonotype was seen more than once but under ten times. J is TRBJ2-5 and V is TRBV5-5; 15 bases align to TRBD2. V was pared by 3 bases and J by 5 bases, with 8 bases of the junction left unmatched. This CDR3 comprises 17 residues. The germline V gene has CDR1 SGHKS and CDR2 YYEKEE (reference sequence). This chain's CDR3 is CASSSRTSGRALETQYF. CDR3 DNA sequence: TGTGCCAGCAGCTCAAGGACTAGCGGGAGGGCCTTGGAGACCCAGTACTTC.

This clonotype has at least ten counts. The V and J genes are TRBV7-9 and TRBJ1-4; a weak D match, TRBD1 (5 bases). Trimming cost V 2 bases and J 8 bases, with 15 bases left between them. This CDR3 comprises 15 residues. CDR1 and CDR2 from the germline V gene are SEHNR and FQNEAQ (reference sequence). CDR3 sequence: CASSLTLGEGEKLFF. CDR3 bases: TGTGCCAGCAGCTTAACATTGGGGGAAGGCGAAAAACTGTTTTTT.

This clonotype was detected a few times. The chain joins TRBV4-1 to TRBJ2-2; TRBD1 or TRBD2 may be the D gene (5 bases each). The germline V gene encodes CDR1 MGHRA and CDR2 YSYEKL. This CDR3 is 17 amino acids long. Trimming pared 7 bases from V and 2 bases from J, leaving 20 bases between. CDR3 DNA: TGCGCCAGCATGGGGGACCCTACGTCCTCCAACACCGGGGAGCTGTTTTTT. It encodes CASMGDPTSSNTGELFF.